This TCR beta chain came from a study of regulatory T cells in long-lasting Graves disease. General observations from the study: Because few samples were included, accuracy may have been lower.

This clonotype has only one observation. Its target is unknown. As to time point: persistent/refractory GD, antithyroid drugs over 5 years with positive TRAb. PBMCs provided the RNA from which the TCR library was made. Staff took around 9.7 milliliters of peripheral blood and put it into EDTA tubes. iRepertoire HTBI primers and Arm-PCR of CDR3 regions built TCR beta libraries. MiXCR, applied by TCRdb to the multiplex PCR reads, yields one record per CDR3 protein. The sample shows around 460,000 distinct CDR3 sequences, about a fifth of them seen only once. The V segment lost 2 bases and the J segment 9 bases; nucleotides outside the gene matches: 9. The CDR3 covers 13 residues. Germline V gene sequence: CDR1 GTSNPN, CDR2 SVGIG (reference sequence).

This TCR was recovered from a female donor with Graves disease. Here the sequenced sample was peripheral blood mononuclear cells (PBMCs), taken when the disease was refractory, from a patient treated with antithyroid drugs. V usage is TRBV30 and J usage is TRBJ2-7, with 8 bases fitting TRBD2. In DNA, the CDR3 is TGTGCCTGGAGTAGCGGGGGAGGTTTCTTGCAGTACTTC. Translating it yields CAWSSGGGFLQYF.